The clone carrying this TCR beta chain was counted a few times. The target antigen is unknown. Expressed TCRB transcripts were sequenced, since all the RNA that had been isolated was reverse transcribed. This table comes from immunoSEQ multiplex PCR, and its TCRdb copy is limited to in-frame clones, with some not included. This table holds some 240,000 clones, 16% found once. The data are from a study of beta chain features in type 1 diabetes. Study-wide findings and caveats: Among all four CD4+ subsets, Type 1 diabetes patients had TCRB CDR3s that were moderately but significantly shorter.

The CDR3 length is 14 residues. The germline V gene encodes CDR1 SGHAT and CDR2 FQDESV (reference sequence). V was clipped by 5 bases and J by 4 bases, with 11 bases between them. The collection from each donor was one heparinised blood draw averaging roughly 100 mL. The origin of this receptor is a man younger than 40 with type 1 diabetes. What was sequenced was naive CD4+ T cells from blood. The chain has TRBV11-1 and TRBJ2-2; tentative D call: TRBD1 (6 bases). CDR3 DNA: TGTGCCAGCAGCCTGGCAGGGGCCACCGGGGAGCTGTTTTTT. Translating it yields CASSLAGATGELFF.